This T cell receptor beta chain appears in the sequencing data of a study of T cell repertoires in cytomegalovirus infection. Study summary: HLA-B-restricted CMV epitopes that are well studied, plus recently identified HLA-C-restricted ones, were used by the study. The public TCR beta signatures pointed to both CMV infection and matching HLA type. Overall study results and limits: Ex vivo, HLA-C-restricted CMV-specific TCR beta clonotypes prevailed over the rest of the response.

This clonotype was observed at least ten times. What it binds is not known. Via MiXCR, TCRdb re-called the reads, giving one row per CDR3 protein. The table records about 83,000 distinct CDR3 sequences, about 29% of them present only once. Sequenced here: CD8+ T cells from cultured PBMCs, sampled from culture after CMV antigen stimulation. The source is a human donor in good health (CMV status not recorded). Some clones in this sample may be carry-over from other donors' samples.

Here the CDR3 reads CSARPGQGDGFEKLFF. The CDR3, as DNA: TGCAGTGCTAGACCAGGACAGGGGGATGGATTCGAAAAACTGTTTTTT. The genes are TRBV20-1 and TRBJ1-4; 10 nucleotides match TRBD1. V dropped 2 bases and J dropped 8; count of bases not matched to a gene: 11. Germline V lookup: CDR1 DFQATT, CDR2 SNEGSKA (reference sequence). The CDR3 length is 16 residues.